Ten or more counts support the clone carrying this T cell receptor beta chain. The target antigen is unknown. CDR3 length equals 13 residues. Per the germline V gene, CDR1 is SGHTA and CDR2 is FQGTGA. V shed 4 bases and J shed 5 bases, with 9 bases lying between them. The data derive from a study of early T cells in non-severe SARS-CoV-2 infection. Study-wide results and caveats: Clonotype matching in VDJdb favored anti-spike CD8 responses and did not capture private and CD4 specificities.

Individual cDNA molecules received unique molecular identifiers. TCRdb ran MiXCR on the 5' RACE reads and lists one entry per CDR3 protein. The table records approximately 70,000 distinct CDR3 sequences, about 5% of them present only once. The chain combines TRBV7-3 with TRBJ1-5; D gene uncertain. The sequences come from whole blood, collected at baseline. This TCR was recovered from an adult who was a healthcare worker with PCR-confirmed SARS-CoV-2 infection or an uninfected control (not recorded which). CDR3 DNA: TGTGCCAGCAGCTCCTCAAGGGATCAGCCCCAGCATTTT. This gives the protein CASSSSRDQPQHF.